This T cell receptor beta chain was observed in a study of blood T cell repertoires in COVID-19. For the study at large: The cDNA or gDNA used as material had been derived from T cells, B-cell-depleted T cells, or PBMCs.

Generated by immunoSEQ multiplex PCR, the TCRdb table keeps only in-frame clones and is missing some. This repertoire shows 100,000 to 150,000 clones, around 77% found once; its top ten account for about a sixth. The CDR3 contains 17 residues. The germline CDR1 and CDR2 sequences are SGHAT and FQNNGV. V lost 3 bases to trimming and J lost 6 bases; unmatched junction nucleotides: 15. Specimen: peripheral blood. This clonotype was sampled from a man in his fifties or sixties with active or convalescent COVID-19. V is TRBV11-2 and J is TRBJ2-3; 7 nucleotides agree with TRBD2. The CDR3 is CASSFSRGSPGWDTQYF. CDR3 in DNA: TGTGCCAGCAGCTTCTCGCGGGGGTCCCCAGGTTGGGATACGCAGTATTTT.